The present TCR beta chain was sequenced within a study of T cell changes during pregnancy in multiple sclerosis. The CDR3 runs to 13 residues. Germline CDR1 and CDR2: MNHNS and SASEGT. V was shortened by 7 bases and J by 0 bases, with 8 bases between the two germline ends. Here immunoSEQ multiplex PCR was the method, and the copy in TCRdb shows in-frame clones only, minus some. The sample has 45,000 to 50,000 clones, around 91% seen once. Source: CD4+ T cells from peripheral blood mononuclear cells, taken in the second trimester of pregnancy. V usage is TRBV6-1 and J usage is TRBJ2-3; D not certain. This TCR derives from a female donor in good health, enrolled as a control in a pregnancy study. Written as DNA, the CDR3 is TGTGCCAGCACAGAACACAGCACAGATACGCAGTATTTT. Its translation: CASTEHSTDTQYF.